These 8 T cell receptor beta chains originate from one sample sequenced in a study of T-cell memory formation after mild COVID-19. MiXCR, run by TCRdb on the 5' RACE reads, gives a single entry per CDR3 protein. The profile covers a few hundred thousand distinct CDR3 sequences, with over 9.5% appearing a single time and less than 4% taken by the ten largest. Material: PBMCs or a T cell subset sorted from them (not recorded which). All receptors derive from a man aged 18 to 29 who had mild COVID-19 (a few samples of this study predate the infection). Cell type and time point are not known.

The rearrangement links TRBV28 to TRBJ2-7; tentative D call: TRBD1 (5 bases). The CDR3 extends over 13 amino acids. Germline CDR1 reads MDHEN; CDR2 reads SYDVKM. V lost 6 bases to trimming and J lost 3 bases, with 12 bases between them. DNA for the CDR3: TGTGCCAGCAGCCCAGGGTATATCTACGAGCAGTACGTC. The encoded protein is CASSPGYIYEQYV.

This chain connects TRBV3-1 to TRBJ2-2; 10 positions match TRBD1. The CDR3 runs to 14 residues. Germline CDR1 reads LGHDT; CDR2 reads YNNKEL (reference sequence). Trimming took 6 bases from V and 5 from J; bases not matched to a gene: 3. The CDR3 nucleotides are TGTGCCAGCAGGGGGACAGGGGAGACCGGGGAGCTGTTTTTT. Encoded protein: CASRGTGETGELFF.

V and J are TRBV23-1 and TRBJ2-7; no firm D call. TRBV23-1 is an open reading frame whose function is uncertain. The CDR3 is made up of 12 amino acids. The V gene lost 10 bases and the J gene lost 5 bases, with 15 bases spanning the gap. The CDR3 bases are TGCGCCACCCCGACGCCACCGGACGAGCAGTACTTC. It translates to CATPTPPDEQYF.

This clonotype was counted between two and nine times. For the CDR3, the DNA is TGTGCCAGCAGACGATCCCGACAGGGGGCCGCTGAAGCTTTCTTT. Its translation is CASRRSRQGAAEAFF. This chain links TRBV6-5 with TRBJ1-1; 10 bases match TRBD1. The V gene end was trimmed by 6 bases and the J gene end by 6 bases; junction bases not matched to a gene: 10. Germline CDR1 and CDR2: MNHEY and SVGAGI. The CDR3 runs 15 residues.

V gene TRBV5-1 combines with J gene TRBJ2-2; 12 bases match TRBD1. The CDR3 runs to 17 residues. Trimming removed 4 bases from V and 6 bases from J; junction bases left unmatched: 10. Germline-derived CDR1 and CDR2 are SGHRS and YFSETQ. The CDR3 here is CASSPRGQGAFPGELFF. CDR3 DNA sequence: TGCGCCAGCAGCCCCCGGGGACAGGGGGCGTTTCCCGGGGAGCTGTTTTTT.

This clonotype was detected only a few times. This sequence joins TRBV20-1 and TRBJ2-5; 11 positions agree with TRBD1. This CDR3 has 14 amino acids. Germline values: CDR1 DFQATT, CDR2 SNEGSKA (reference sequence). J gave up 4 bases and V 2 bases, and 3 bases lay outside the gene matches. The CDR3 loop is CSARYGTGGETQYF. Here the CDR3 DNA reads TGCAGTGCTAGATACGGGACAGGGGGAGAGACCCAGTACTTC.

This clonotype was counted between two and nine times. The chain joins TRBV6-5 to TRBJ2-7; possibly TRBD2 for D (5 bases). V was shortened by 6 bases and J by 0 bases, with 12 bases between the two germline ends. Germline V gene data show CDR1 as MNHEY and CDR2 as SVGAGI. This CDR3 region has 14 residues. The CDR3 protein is CASRRERDSYEQYF. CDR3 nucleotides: TGTGCCAGCAGGAGGGAACGGGACTCCTACGAGCAGTACTTC.

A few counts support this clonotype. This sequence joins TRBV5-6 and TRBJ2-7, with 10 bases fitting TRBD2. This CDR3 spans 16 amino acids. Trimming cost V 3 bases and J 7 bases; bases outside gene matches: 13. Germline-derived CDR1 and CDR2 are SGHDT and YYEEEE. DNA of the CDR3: TGTGCCAGCAGCTCGACTAAGCGGGGGGGCCGAGGAGAGCAGTACGTC. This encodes CASSSTKRGGRGEQYV.